Sequencing of this T cell receptor (beta chain) was carried out in a study of blood T cell repertoires in COVID-19. Background on the study: Acute and convalescent COVID-19 specimens originated in the United States, Italy and Spain. In each case, the material was cDNA or gDNA derived from T cells, B-cell-depleted T cells, or PBMCs.

Unmatched junction bases numbered 24, after V lost 6 bases and J lost 5 bases. CDR1 and CDR2 from the germline V gene are MNHGY and SAAAGT. The CDR3 has 20 amino acids. As originally analysed: The authors estimated nucleated cell counts from reference gene primer amplification. Libraries were prepared by immunoSEQ multiplex PCR; TCRdb keeps only in-frame clonotypes and omits some of them. V and J calls and clone size come straight from that table; D and trimming were deduced from the DNA. Of about 130,000 clones listed, about four fifths are singletons. Sequencing was performed on peripheral blood. The chain couples TRBV6-8 to TRBJ1-5, with 8 bases identical to TRBD1. The clonotype comes from a man between 35 and 55 years old with active or convalescent COVID-19. This CDR3 reads CASRPPSRGRPPTNYQPQHF. In nucleotides, the CDR3 is TGTGCCAGCAGACCCCCGTCCAGGGGGCGACCGCCAACTAACTATCAGCCCCAGCATTTT.